These T cell receptor beta chains were read from a single sample in a study of cytomegalovirus exposure and HLA in healthy donors. The assay was immunoSEQ multiplex PCR, and TCRdb's table has in-frame clones only and misses some. This table holds about 170,000 clones, just over 75% found once. The sequenced material came from PBMCs. These receptors all stem from a woman in her 30s in good health and CMV-seropositive. CDR3s include the opening cysteine and the closing phenylalanine or tryptophan. D genes are given only for firm matches. The size of a clone is reported for some rows only, either as once, few or many, or as a class for expanded clones.

clone size	V gene	D gene	J gene	CDR3 length	CDR3 protein	CDR3 DNA
.	TRBV7-6	.	TRBJ2-3	15	CASSGAWALTDTQYF	TGTGCCAGCAGTGGGGCGTGGGCTCTTACAGATACGCAGTATTTT
.	TRBV18	.	TRBJ1-5	13	CASSPREDQPQHF	TGTGCCAGCTCACCACGGGAGGATCAGCCCCAGCATTTT
.	TRBV28	TRBD2	TRBJ2-7	11	CETGAGGEQYF	TGTGAGACGGGGGCGGGGGGCGAGCAGTACTTC
.	TRBV6-4	.	TRBJ2-2	13	CASSEFPTGELFF	TGTGCCAGCAGTGAATTTCCGACCGGGGAGCTGTTTTTT
.	TRBV30	.	TRBJ2-2	14	CAWKDRPDTGELFF	TGTGCCTGGAAAGACAGGCCCGACACCGGGGAGCTGTTTTTT
few	TRBV27	.	TRBJ2-4	14	CASSLDHGRKIQYF	TGTGCCAGCAGTCTTGACCACGGGAGAAAGATTCAGTACTTC
.	TRBV11-3	.	TRBJ1-1	13	CASSLGGDTEAFF	TGTGCCAGCAGCTTAGGGGGGGACACTGAAGCTTTCTTT
.	TRBV6-5	.	TRBJ2-1	15	CASSLGAGVSAEQFF	TGTGCCAGCAGTTTAGGAGCCGGGGTTAGCGCTGAGCAGTTCTTC
.	TRBV19	.	TRBJ2-7	12	CASRQGPYEQYF	TGTGCCAGTCGTCAGGGGCCCTACGAGCAGTACTTC
.	TRBV19	.	TRBJ1-1	14	CASSPRERGAEAFF	TGTGCCAGTAGTCCCCGAGAACGCGGCGCTGAAGCTTTCTTT
.	TRBV30	.	TRBJ2-7	14	CAWSVKGLVYEQYF	TGTGCCTGGAGTGTCAAGGGGTTGGTCTACGAGCAGTACTTC
.	TRBV28	.	TRBJ1-2	13	CASSLPRLYGYTF	TGTGCCAGCAGTTTACCTCGACTCTATGGCTACACCTTC
.	TRBV29-1	TRBD1	TRBJ1-2	12	CSGSGQGYGYTF	TGCAGCGGTTCGGGACAGGGCTATGGCTACACCTTC
few	TRBV11-2	.	TRBJ2-5	16	CASSLEVDSLSETQYF	TGTGCCAGCAGCTTAGAGGTGGACAGCCTATCAGAGACCCAGTACTTC
.	TRBV18	.	TRBJ1-1	14	CASSAPDSYTEAFF	TGTGCCAGCTCAGCCCCGGACAGCTACACTGAAGCTTTCTTT
.	TRBV6-5	.	TRBJ1-2	13	CASSRKGNYGYTF	TGTGCCAGCAGCCGGAAGGGGAACTATGGCTACACCTTC
.	TRBV4-3	TRBD2	TRBJ2-5	16	CASSQETAGGPETQYF	TGCGCCAGCAGCCAAGAAACAGCGGGGGGGCCAGAGACCCAGTACTTC
.	TRBV9	.	TRBJ2-3	17	CASSRTVDPGVTDTQYF	TGTGCCAGCAGCCGGACTGTTGATCCAGGGGTCACAGATACGCAGTATTTT
.	TRBV30	.	TRBJ1-4	12	CAWSFVREKLFF	TGTGCCTGGAGTTTTGTCCGGGAAAAACTGTTTTTT
once	TRBV5-6	.	TRBJ1-2	14	CASSPISGEYGYTF	TGTGCCAGCAGTCCCATCTCGGGGGAGTATGGCTACACCTTC
.	TRBV11-2	.	TRBJ2-7	14	CASSLDAGGYEQYF	TGTGCCAGCAGCTTAGACGCCGGGGGCTACGAGCAGTACTTC
.	TRBV5-4	.	TRBJ1-3	14	CASSPRGSGNTIYF	TGTGCCAGCAGCCCTAGAGGCTCTGGAAACACCATATATTTT
.	TRBV2	TRBD1	TRBJ1-5	14	CASRQGGSNQPQHF	TGTGCCAGCCGACAGGGAGGAAGCAATCAGCCCCAGCATTTT
.	TRBV29-1	TRBD2	TRBJ2-5	15	CSVQLAGGNQETQYF	TGCAGCGTCCAACTAGCGGGGGGAAACCAAGAGACCCAGTACTTC
.	TRBV7-8	TRBD2	TRBJ2-5	18	CASSLPRRLAGGRQTQYF	TGTGCCAGCAGCTTACCGCGAAGGCTAGCGGGGGGCCGGCAGACCCAGTACTTC
once	TRBV6-6	.	TRBJ1-1	15	CASTKKEGMNTEAFF	TGTGCCAGCACAAAAAAGGAGGGAATGAACACTGAAGCTTTCTTT
.	TRBV7-2	.	TRBJ1-4	13	CASSLNRAEKLFF	TGTGCCAGCAGCTTAAACAGGGCTGAAAAACTGTTTTTT
.	TRBV30	TRBD1	TRBJ2-7	13	CAWTGTGVYEQYF	TGTGCCTGGACCGGGACAGGGGTCTACGAGCAGTACTTC
.	TRBV9	.	TRBJ1-5	13	CASSFLPEEPQHF	TGTGCCAGCAGCTTCCTTCCGGAGGAGCCCCAGCATTTT
few	TRBV29-1	.	TRBJ2-7	13	CSVVSRDTYEQYF	TGCAGCGTTGTTTCCAGGGACACCTACGAGCAGTACTTC
.	TRBV4-3	TRBD2	TRBJ2-1	15	CASSHGTSGYNEQFF	TGCGCCAGCAGCCACGGGACTAGCGGATACAATGAGCAGTTCTTC
.	TRBV10-2	.	TRBJ1-2	15	CASSGPDGANYGYTF	TGCGCCAGCAGTGGCCCGGATGGGGCCAACTATGGCTACACCTTC
.	TRBV5-1	.	TRBJ2-3	14	CASSRSGSTDTQYF	TGCGCCAGCAGCCGGTCGGGGAGCACAGATACGCAGTATTTT
.	TRBV6-5	TRBD1	TRBJ2-7	15	CASRAGQGLTYEQYF	TGTGCCAGCAGGGCGGGACAGGGGCTGACCTACGAGCAGTACTTC
many	TRBV4-3	.	TRBJ2-2	13	CASSQDYTGELFF	TGCGCCAGCAGCCAGGACTACACCGGGGAGCTGTTTTTT
.	TRBV4-3	TRBD1	TRBJ1-3	17	CASSRKATGLLGNTIYF	TGCGCCAGCAGCCGCAAAGCGACAGGGCTTTTAGGAAACACCATATATTTT
few	TRBV9	TRBD1	TRBJ1-1	15	CASSVSGQGDTEAFF	TGTGCCAGCAGCGTATCGGGACAGGGTGACACTGAAGCTTTCTTT
.	TRBV5-5	.	TRBJ2-7	14	CASSLQGSTYEQYF	TGTGCCAGCAGCTTGCAGGGGAGCACCTACGAGCAGTACTTC
.	TRBV6-5	.	TRBJ2-1	14	CASSYGRFYNEQFF	TGTGCCAGCAGTTACGGTCGGTTTTACAATGAGCAGTTCTTC
once	TRBV2	TRBD1	TRBJ2-1	16	CASSGPSGQGFDEQFF	TGTGCCAGCAGCGGTCCGTCGGGACAGGGCTTCGATGAGCAGTTCTTC
.	TRBV9	TRBD1	TRBJ2-7	15	CASSVGQGASYEQYF	TGTGCCAGCAGCGTAGGGCAGGGGGCTTCCTACGAGCAGTACTTC
.	TRBV7-6	.	TRBJ2-7	15	CASSLQGTLSNEQYF	TGTGCCAGCAGCTTACAGGGAACTTTGTCGAACGAGCAGTACTTC
.	TRBV9	.	TRBJ1-4	15	CASSRGTTTNEKLFF	TGTGCCAGCAGCCGGGGAACGACAACTAATGAAAAACTGTTTTTT
.	TRBV2	.	TRBJ1-1	16	CASTPYTGVGNTEAFF	TGTGCCAGCACCCCTTACACGGGTGTGGGGAACACTGAAGCTTTCTTT
.	TRBV19	TRBD2	TRBJ2-1	16	CASSNPAGSGKHEQFF	TGTGCCAGTAGTAACCCCGCTGGTAGCGGGAAACATGAGCAGTTCTTC
.	TRBV4-3	.	TRBJ2-5	14	CASSQIYGQETQYF	TGCGCCAGCAGCCAGATTTACGGCCAAGAGACCCAGTACTTC